The T cell receptor beta chain described here comes from a study of siplizumab effects on memory and regulatory T cells. Concerning this clone: Its antigen remains unknown.

Sequenced by immunoSEQ multiplex PCR; TCRdb stores in-frame clones only, minus some. This table holds tens of thousands of clones, 95% to 98% found once. Unstimulated TEMRA, naive, memory and effector memory subsets were sequenced in a few donor pairs. The study, taken as a whole, reports: The study found that siplizumab significantly reduced alloreactive sequences traceable to unstimulated CD4+ memory cells. For siplizumab cultures, the suppressive function of their proliferating Tregs was not confirmed. The mapping of alloreactive clones to unstimulated subsets covered only a minor fraction of them.

Trimming shortened V by 1 base and J by 6 bases, and 7 bases separated the two germline ends. Germline V gene lookup returns CDR1 LGHNA and CDR2 YNFKEQ. This CDR3 contains 13 residues. The clonotype originates from a human donor in good health. The V call is TRBV4-2, the J call TRBJ2-1, with D unclear. Sequencing was performed on naive CD8+ T cells sorted from blood. For the CDR3, the DNA is TGTGCCAGCAGCCAAGTAACCCCCAATGAGCAGTTCTTC. It yields the protein CASSQVTPNEQFF.